This TCR beta chain stems from a study of CD8+CD57+ T cells in acquired aplastic anemia. All patients picked for sequencing had shown, by flow cytometry, an expansion of CD8+CD57+ cells. The CDR3 consists of 13 residues. Trimming at V came to 4 bases and at J to 1 base, leaving 3 bases not matched to a gene. In germline, CDR1 is DFQATT, CDR2 SNEGSKA (reference sequence). Using genomic DNA as the template, TCR beta VDJ and CDR3 profiling was carried out. TCRdb re-called the reads with MiXCR, one entry per CDR3 protein. Of 75,000 to 100,000 distinct CDR3 sequences detected, around 62% appear once; the ten largest clones hold 50% to 70%.

The V gene is TRBV20-1, the J gene TRBJ2-7; the match to TRBD2 covers 8 bases. This receptor was taken from a human donor with aplastic anemia. Sequences were obtained from sorted CD4+, CD8+, or CD8+CD57+ T cells (not recorded which) from PBMCs. The CDR3 region has the DNA TGCAGTGCTAACGGGAGGGATTCCTACGAGCAGTACTTC. Amino acid sequence: CSANGRDSYEQYF.